Sequencing of this TCR beta chain was carried out in a study of T cell responses to AZD1222 COVID-19 vaccine. Sequencing used immunoSEQ multiplex PCR; TCRdb keeps in-frame clones, though not all of them. This sample carries 100,000 to 150,000 clones, 90% to 95% of them seen once, and the ten largest clones take 4% to 6%. Study-level findings and limits: Targeting of unmutated variant regions was reportedly seen in nearly half of spike-specific TCRs. Breadth and depth of Spike-specific TCRs rose after two AZD1222 doses. Donors skewed white British and female; clonal diversity was possibly underestimated.

The CDR3 is 15 amino acids. Trimming shortened V by 5 bases and J by 2 bases, and 12 bases separated the two germline ends. The germline gives CDR1 LNHNV, CDR2 YYDKDF (reference sequence). With respect to this clone: Antigen unknown.

The sequenced sample was peripheral blood, obtained 28 days after the second AZD1222 dose. The receptor's source is an adult who received the AZD1222 COVID-19 vaccine. The chain has TRBV15 and TRBJ2-2; maybe TRBD1 (6 bases). The CDR3 DNA sequence: TGTGCCACCAGCGTAGGGACACTTAACACCGGGGAGCTGTTTTTT. As protein: CATSVGTLNTGELFF.